What follows is one T cell receptor beta chain and its context. Repertoires were generated with immunoSEQ multiplex PCR, while TCRdb's copy carries only in-frame clones and drops some. The sample carries about 200,000 clones, around 88% recorded once. This sample is part of a study of cytomegalovirus exposure and HLA in healthy donors. This CDR3 comprises 15 residues. Germline V gene lookup returns CDR1 MNHEY and CDR2 SVGAGI. V trimming: 5 bases; J trimming: 6 bases; junction bases outside the gene matches: 7. The sequencing sample was made of PBMCs. This sequence joins TRBV6-5 and TRBJ2-1; TRBD2 matches 10 bases. The clonotype originates from a woman between 18 and 30 years old in good health and CMV-seronegative. In nucleotides, the CDR3 is TGTGCCAGCAGTGCCCTAGCGGGAGTAGGCAATGAGCAGTTCTTC. Translating it yields CASSALAGVGNEQFF.